This T cell receptor (beta chain) was identified during a study of a mutant IDH1 vaccine in newly diagnosed glioma. Study in general: First vaccine doses came 4-6 weeks after radiotherapy alone, or with temozolomide cycles.

Profiled with immunoSEQ multiplex PCR; TCRdb holds only in-frame clones, not every one. The sample has around 53,000 clones; 84% are singletons. Time point reported: week 47, end of study. Mutant IDH1 20-mer peptide, at 300 ug, made up each vaccine dose, with topical imiquimod. There are 17 residues in the CDR3. The V end lost 6 bases, the J end lost 2 bases, and 17 bases lay between the germline ends. Germline V gene lookup returns CDR1 MNHEY and CDR2 SMNVEV (reference sequence). As for this clone: Its antigen is still unknown.

This receptor was taken from a woman aged 25 to 45 with glioma. Some clones in this sample may be carry-over from other donors' samples. The sample was PBMCs, taken from a glioma patient whose treatment included an IDH1 peptide vaccine. The chain combines TRBV27 with TRBJ2-6, with a weak D call TRBD1 (5 bases). The CDR3 bases are TGTGCCAGCAGCCCCGACAGCTCTTCAACTGGGGCCAACGTCCTGACTTTC. This encodes CASSPDSSSTGANVLTF.